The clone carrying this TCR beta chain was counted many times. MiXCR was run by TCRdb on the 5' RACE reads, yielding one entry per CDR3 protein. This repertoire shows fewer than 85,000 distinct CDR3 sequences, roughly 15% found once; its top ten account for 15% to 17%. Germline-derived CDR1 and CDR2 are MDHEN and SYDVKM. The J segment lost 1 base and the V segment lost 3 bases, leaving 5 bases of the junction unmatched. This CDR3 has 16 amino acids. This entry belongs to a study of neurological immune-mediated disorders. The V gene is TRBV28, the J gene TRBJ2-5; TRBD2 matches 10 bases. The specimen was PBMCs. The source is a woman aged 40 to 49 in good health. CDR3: CASSFYSSGGQETQYF. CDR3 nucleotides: TGTGCCAGCAGTTTTTATTCTAGCGGGGGCCAAGAGACCCAGTACTTC.